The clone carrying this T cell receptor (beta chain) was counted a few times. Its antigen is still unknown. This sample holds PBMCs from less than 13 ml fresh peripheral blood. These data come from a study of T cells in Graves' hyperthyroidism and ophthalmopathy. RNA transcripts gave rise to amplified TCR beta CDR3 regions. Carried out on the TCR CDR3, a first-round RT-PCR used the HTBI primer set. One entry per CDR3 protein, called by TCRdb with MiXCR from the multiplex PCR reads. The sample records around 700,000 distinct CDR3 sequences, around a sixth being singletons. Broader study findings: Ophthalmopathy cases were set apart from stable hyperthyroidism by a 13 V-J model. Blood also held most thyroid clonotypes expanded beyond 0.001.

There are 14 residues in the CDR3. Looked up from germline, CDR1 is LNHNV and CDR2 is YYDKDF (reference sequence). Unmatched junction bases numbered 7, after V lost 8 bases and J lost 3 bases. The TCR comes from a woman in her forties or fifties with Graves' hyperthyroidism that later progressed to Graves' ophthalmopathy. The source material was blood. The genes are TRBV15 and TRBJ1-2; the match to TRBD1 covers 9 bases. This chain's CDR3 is CATSQGALYYGYTF. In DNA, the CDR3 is TGTGCCACCTCACAGGGGGCTCTGTACTATGGCTACACCTTC.